This TCR beta chain originates from a study of response to subunit inactivated influenza vaccine. TCRdb ran MiXCR on the RT-PCR reads and lists one entry per CDR3 protein. The top ten clones hold under 3.5% of a sample with about 540,000 distinct CDR3 sequences, roughly 25% of them seen once. Germline V lookup: CDR1 SGHTA, CDR2 FQGTGA. CDR3 length: 13 amino acids. V was clipped by 4 bases and J by 4 bases, with 10 bases between them. In addition, the sample was reused for a study of T cells expressing NK-cell markers. From that study: Scientists made TCR beta cDNA using 5'RACE template switching with UMIs. The authors sequenced eight donors, of whom seven were HCMV-seropositive and one was seronegative. The authors applied an anti-gamma-delta TCR antibody in several experiments, and it restricted sorting to alpha-beta TCR T cells. In several donors, dominant clonotypes made up about 28.3-65% of CD3+CD56-NKG2C+ cells.

This sequence originates from a man aged 45 to 65 who received an inactivated influenza vaccine. The chain combines TRBV7-3 with TRBJ2-5; D gene ambiguous. Specimen: CD4+ T cells sorted from PBMCs, collected about 13 days after vaccination. The CDR3 DNA reads TGTGCCAGCAGCTGGGGTTCGGGAGAGACCCAGTACTTC. Protein: CASSWGSGETQYF.